This T cell receptor (beta chain) was documented in a study of cytomegalovirus exposure and HLA in healthy donors. General study results and limits: The only immune exposure information that was available was CMV serostatus.

Note on this clone: Its antigen is not identified.

Germline trimming cut 3 bases from V and 5 bases from J; bases unmatched to any gene: 4. The germline V gene encodes CDR1 GTSNPN and CDR2 SVGIG (reference sequence). The CDR3 is 14 residues long. PCR involved 60 Vbeta and 13 Jbeta primers. Clones were read by immunoSEQ multiplex PCR, and TCRdb kept only the in-frame ones, dropping some. The sample contains over 150,000 clones, approximately 70% of which appear only once. Sequencing input: PBMCs. The sequence derives from a woman aged 18-30 years in good health and CMV-seropositive. The chain links TRBV30 to TRBJ2-2, with 9 bases identical to TRBD1. Here the CDR3 DNA reads TGTGCCTGGAGACAGGGGGCGAGGACCGGGGAGCTGTTTTTT. Translated, it gives CAWRQGARTGELFF.